This TCR beta chain was found in a study of T cells in localized non-small cell lung cancer. Profiled with immunoSEQ multiplex PCR; TCRdb holds only in-frame clones, not every one. Among fewer than 15,000 clones, about 30% were seen once, and the ten largest hold roughly 7.9%. After removal of 2 bases from V and 11 bases from J, the junction contained 5 bases not matched to a gene. Germline V gene lookup returns CDR1 KGHSH and CDR2 LQKENI. The CDR3 is made up of 12 amino acids. The receptor comes from a female donor of 60 years or more with stage I lung adenocarcinoma. This specimen consisted of lung tumor tissue, obtained before any cancer treatment. The gene calls are TRBV18 and TRBJ1-1, with TRBD1 matching 7 bases. CDR3 sequence: CASSPSTGNAFF. CDR3 bases: TGTGCCAGCTCACCATCGACAGGGAACGCTTTCTTT.